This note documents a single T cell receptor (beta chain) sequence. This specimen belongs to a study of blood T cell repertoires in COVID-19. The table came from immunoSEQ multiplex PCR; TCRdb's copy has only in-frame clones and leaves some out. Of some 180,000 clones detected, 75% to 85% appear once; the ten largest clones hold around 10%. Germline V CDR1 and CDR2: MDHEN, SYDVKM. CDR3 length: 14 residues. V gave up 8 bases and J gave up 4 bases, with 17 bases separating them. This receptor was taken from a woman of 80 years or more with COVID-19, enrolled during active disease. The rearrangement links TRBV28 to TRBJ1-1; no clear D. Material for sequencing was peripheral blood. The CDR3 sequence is CASHPLSGPTEAFF. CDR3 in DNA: TGTGCCAGCCACCCCCTCTCTGGGCCCACTGAAGCTTTCTTT.